The 31 T cell receptor beta chains below all came from one sample that was sequenced in a study of cytomegalovirus exposure and HLA in healthy donors. PCR amplification relied on 60 Vbeta primers (plus 13 Jbeta primers). Libraries were prepared by immunoSEQ multiplex PCR; TCRdb keeps only in-frame clonotypes and omits some of them. The sample lists about 120,000 clones, under 85% occurring once. Sample: PBMCs. The receptors shown here come from a young man in good health and CMV-seropositive.

To note about this clone: The sample has other DNA sequences that encode this CDR3 too. The chain couples TRBV27 to TRBJ1-1; D possibly corresponds to TRBD1 (5 bases). This CDR3 comprises 13 residues. V lost 3 bases to trimming and J lost 1 base, with 6 bases between them. CDR1 is MNHEY, CDR2 SMNVEV, per germline (reference sequence). DNA of the CDR3: TGTGCCAGCAGTTTGGGGCAGAACACTGAAGCTTTCTTT. Translating it yields CASSLGQNTEAFF.

The J gene is TRBJ1-5, the V gene TRBV9; possible D gene TRBD1, 5 bases. This CDR3 spans 15 amino acids. CDR1 and CDR2 (germline): SGDLS, YYNGEE. The ends were cut back, 0 bases at V and 3 bases at J, with 10 bases in the middle. CDR3: CASSVGGGVNQPQHF. The CDR3 nucleotides read TGTGCCAGCAGCGTAGGTGGAGGGGTCAATCAGCCCCAGCATTTT.

This chain connects TRBV4-2 to TRBJ2-5, with TRBD2 matching over 10 bases. The J segment lost 4 bases and the V segment lost 4 bases, leaving 6 bases of the junction unmatched. In germline, CDR1 is LGHNA, CDR2 YNFKEQ. There are 15 residues in the CDR3. The CDR3 nucleotides read TGTGCCAGCAGCCCCGAGCGGGGGGGCCCAGAGACCCAGTACTTC. Amino acid sequence: CASSPERGGPETQYF.

V usage is TRBV7-9 and J usage is TRBJ1-1, with D hard to call. The V gene's germline CDR1 is SEHNR and CDR2 FQNEAQ (reference sequence). Trimming took 2 bases from V and 1 from J, leaving 8 bases between them. The CDR3 is 14 residues long. The CDR3 is CASSLSLGNTEAFF. The CDR3 nucleotides read TGTGCCAGCAGCTTATCTCTAGGGAACACTGAAGCTTTCTTT.

The chain combines TRBV6-5 with TRBJ2-1, with D possibly being TRBD2 (5 bases). The V end lost 0 bases, the J end lost 6 bases, and 9 bases lay between the germline ends. The length of the CDR3 is 14 residues. Looked up from germline, CDR1 is MNHEY and CDR2 is SVGAGI. CDR3 sequence: CASSYSFGSNEQFF. As DNA, the CDR3 is TGTGCCAGCAGTTACTCCTTTGGGAGCAATGAGCAGTTCTTC.

V gene TRBV5-1 combines with J gene TRBJ2-1, with D perhaps TRBD2 (5 bases). Trimming took off 0 bases at V and 0 bases at J, with 10 bases between the two ends. The CDR3 has 16 amino acids. Germline V gives CDR1 SGHRS, CDR2 YFSETQ. In nucleotides, the CDR3 is TGCGCCAGCAGCTTGGGTCGGGGTGACTCCTACAATGAGCAGTTCTTC. This sequence encodes CASSLGRGDSYNEQFF.

The table lists this clone with a few counts. The J gene is TRBJ1-4, the V gene TRBV4-1; D unresolved. Germline CDR1 reads MGHRA; CDR2 reads YSYEKL. The CDR3 is 14 amino acids. The V end was cut by 4 bases, the J end by 4 bases, with 10 bases between. The CDR3: CASSPFRLNEKLFF. CDR3 sequence (DNA): TGCGCCAGCAGCCCTTTTAGACTTAATGAAAAACTGTTTTTT.

This chain links TRBV5-1 with TRBJ1-1, with 12 bases identical to TRBD1. The V gene end was trimmed by 5 bases and the J gene end by 7 bases; junction bases not matched to a gene: 18. CDR3 length: 18 amino acids. Per germline, CDR1 SGHRS and CDR2 YFSETQ. CDR3 bases: TGCGCCAGCAGAAGAAACCCGGGACAGGGGGCGAGGGCCAGTGAAGCTTTCTTT. Amino acid sequence: CASRRNPGQGARASEAFF.

The rearrangement links TRBV19 to TRBJ1-1; D is unclear. With 6 bases removed from V and 4 bases from J, the gap between germline ends came to 18 bases. This CDR3 has 15 residues. Germline V gene sequence: CDR1 LNHDA, CDR2 SQIVND (reference sequence). This CDR3 reads CASRSIGLKGTEAFF. In DNA, the CDR3 is TGTGCCAGTAGAAGCATCGGACTAAAGGGCACTGAAGCTTTCTTT.

This clone was recorded once. The chain has TRBV2 and TRBJ2-3; D perhaps matches TRBD2 (5 bases). CDR3 length equals 15 residues. CDR1 and CDR2 from the germline V gene are SNHLY and FYNNEI. V dropped 6 bases and J dropped 1 base, with 14 bases sitting between them. CDR3 in amino acids: CASRDSLARTDTQYF. CDR3 nucleotide sequence: TGTGCCAGCAGGGACTCCCTGGCCCGCACAGATACGCAGTATTTT.

The chain combines TRBV28 with TRBJ1-1, with unresolved D. The CDR3 is 14 amino acids. Deletions cut 3 bases from V and 2 bases from J, with 10 bases between. In germline, CDR1 is MDHEN, CDR2 SYDVKM. The CDR3 region is CASSLTSGNTEAFF. DNA of the CDR3: TGTGCCAGCAGTTTGACATCAGGTAACACTGAAGCTTTCTTT.

The rearrangement links TRBV7-9 to TRBJ1-2; D remains unclear. Trimming stripped 7 bases from V and 6 bases from J, with 15 bases between. CDR1 SEHNR and CDR2 FQNEAQ come from the germline V gene (reference sequence). The CDR3 consists of 13 residues. The CDR3 region has the DNA TGTGCCAGCACCACCGCGGGTGGAGATGGCTACACCTTC. This translates into CASTTAGGDGYTF.

The rearrangement links TRBV27 to TRBJ2-7, with a possible D match to TRBD2 (6 bases). This CDR3 contains 15 residues. Per the germline V gene, CDR1 is MNHEY and CDR2 is SMNVEV (reference sequence). Between the trimmed V and J ends, which lost 5 bases and 6 bases, there was a span of 20 bases. This CDR3 reads CASSVGGEIGIEQYF. The CDR3, as DNA: TGTGCCAGCAGTGTCGGGGGTGAAATTGGGATCGAGCAGTACTTC.

The chain's CDR3 is CASSHPDTEAFF. In DNA, the CDR3 is TGTGCCAGCAGCCACCCGGACACTGAAGCTTTCTTT. The chain couples TRBV5-8 to TRBJ1-1; D gene ambiguous. The CDR3 extends over 12 amino acids. V was pared by 4 bases and J by 3 bases, with 7 bases between. Germline V CDR1 and CDR2: SGHTS, YDEGEE.

The rearrangement joins TRBV25-1 to TRBJ2-7, with D perhaps TRBD1 (5 bases). The DNA end is more similar to TRBJ2-5, so the J call may be wrong. This CDR3 has 14 amino acids. Germline loops: CDR1 MGHDK, CDR2 SYGVNS. DNA for the CDR3: TGTGCCAGCAGTGAGATGGGCAGGGCGGAGACCCAGTACTTC. Its protein product is CASSEMGRAETQYF.

The chain has TRBV12-5 and TRBJ2-5, with TRBD2 matching 13 bases. The end of the DNA is better explained by TRBJ2-7, so the J call may be wrong. Germline loops: CDR1 LGHNT, CDR2 FRNRAP. This CDR3 region has 19 residues. CDR3 nucleotide sequence: TGTGCTAGTGGTTTGGCCGGCCGGGGACTAGCGGGGCTTTCCTACGAGCAGTACTTC. It yields the protein CASGLAGRGLAGLSYEQYF.

This clone was detected only a few times. The rearrangement uses TRBV4-1 and TRBJ2-7; 10 positions agree with TRBD2. Germline CDR1 MGHRA, CDR2 YSYEKL. The CDR3 extends over 16 amino acids. V dropped 0 bases and J dropped 6; count of bases not matched to a gene: 8. CDR3 coding DNA: TGCGCCAGCAGCCAAGATTTTGGGCTAGCGGGAGCCGAGCAGTACTTC. Translating it yields CASSQDFGLAGAEQYF.

This clone was counted a few times. The rearrangement uses TRBV5-1 and TRBJ2-5, with 7 nucleotides matching TRBD2. In germline, CDR1 is SGHRS, CDR2 YFSETQ. This CDR3 region has 16 residues. The V gene end was trimmed by 2 bases and the J gene end by 1 base; junction bases not matched to a gene: 8. CDR3 coding DNA: TGCGCCAGCAGCTTACCCCCGCGACTAGCCCAAGAGACCCAGTACTTC. This gives the protein CASSLPPRLAQETQYF.

The rearrangement links TRBV28 to TRBJ2-2; perhaps TRBD2 as D (5 bases). Germline lookup yields CDR1 MDHEN and CDR2 SYDVKM. This CDR3 comprises 13 residues. Between the trimmed V and J ends, which lost 1 base and 9 bases, there was a span of 9 bases. CDR3 region: CASSLSEGWELFF. In DNA, the CDR3 is TGTGCCAGCAGTTTATCCGAGGGCTGGGAGCTGTTTTTT.

The chain is built from TRBV19 and TRBJ2-1; a weak D match, TRBD2 (5 bases). This CDR3 is 14 amino acids long. Trimming cost V 6 bases and J 8 bases, with 17 bases left between them. CDR1 LNHDA and CDR2 SQIVND come from the germline V gene (reference sequence). The CDR3 DNA follows: TGTGCCAGTAGGCGAGGAGGTAGCCGGGATGAGCAGTTCTTC. It encodes CASRRGGSRDEQFF.

V gene TRBV4-1 combines with J gene TRBJ1-3; a weak D match, TRBD1 (5 bases). V was cut by 9 bases and J by 7 bases, with 25 bases left in between. This CDR3 has 16 residues. In germline, CDR1 is MGHRA, CDR2 YSYEKL. The CDR3 bases are TGCGCCAGTGCTACGATACTGACAGATCCCTGGAACACCATATATTTT. Protein sequence: CASATILTDPWNTIYF.

The rearrangement joins TRBV15 to TRBJ1-5, with D perhaps TRBD1 (5 bases). V was pared by 2 bases and J by 0 bases, with 11 bases between. The germline CDR1 and CDR2 sequences are LNHNV and YYDKDF (reference sequence). The CDR3 runs to 16 residues. The CDR3 bases are TGTGCCACCAGCAGATCGGGACTCCTTAGCAATCAGCCCCAGCATTTT. Its translation is CATSRSGLLSNQPQHF.

The DNA for the CDR3 is TGTGCCAGTCACTCATCGGACAGGGCGTTTGGTGGCTACACCTTC. This codes for CASHSSDRAFGGYTF. The J gene is TRBJ1-2, the V gene TRBV28; TRBD1 matches at 8 bases. With V trimmed by 9 bases and J by 7 bases, 16 bases remained unmatched. The CDR3 spans 15 residues. CDR1 is MDHEN and CDR2 is SYDVKM in the germline V gene.

J is TRBJ2-1 and V is TRBV19; D is undetermined. The germline V and J ends were trimmed by 3 bases and 10 bases, with 10 bases remaining between them. The CDR3 covers 12 residues. CDR1 and CDR2 from the germline V gene are LNHDA and SQIVND (reference sequence). The DNA for the CDR3 is TGTGCCAGTAGTATTGTTCCCGGGGAGCAGTTCTTC. It translates to CASSIVPGEQFF.

This chain links TRBV5-1 with TRBJ2-1, with 11 bases matching TRBD2. This CDR3 has 20 amino acids. The ends lost 4 bases at V and 0 bases at J; junction bases unmatched: 15. Germline assignment: CDR1 SGHRS and CDR2 YFSETQ. The CDR3 here is CASSEASGGLLLSSYNEQFF. The CDR3 coding sequence is TGCGCCAGCAGCGAGGCTAGCGGGGGGCTACTATTGAGCTCCTACAATGAGCAGTTCTTC.

The chain recombines TRBV30 with TRBJ2-7; D is possibly TRBD2 (7 bases). Germline CDR1 GTSNPN, CDR2 SVGIG (reference sequence). V shed 5 bases and J shed 5 bases, with 16 bases lying between them. The CDR3 length is 13 residues. CDR3: CAWASWGGHEQYF. The CDR3 DNA reads TGTGCCTGGGCTTCCTGGGGGGGGCACGAGCAGTACTTC.

This sequence joins TRBV19 and TRBJ1-1; a weak D match, TRBD1 (5 bases). The CDR3 spans 13 residues. V gave up 9 bases and J gave up 6 bases, with 17 bases separating them. Germline V gives CDR1 LNHDA, CDR2 SQIVND (reference sequence). As DNA, the CDR3 is TGTGCCAGCAATTTTCAGGGCTCTCCTGAAGCTTTCTTT. Amino acids: CASNFQGSPEAFF.

This clone showed up just once. The chain joins TRBV18 to TRBJ2-3; 14 nucleotides line up with TRBD2. Germline V gives CDR1 KGHSH, CDR2 LQKENI. This CDR3 is 16 amino acids long. With V trimmed by 5 bases and J by 2 bases, 3 bases remained unmatched. In DNA, the CDR3 is TGTGCCAGCTCAGGGACTAGCGGGGGTCTCACAGATACGCAGTATTTT. Translated, it gives CASSGTSGGLTDTQYF.

This sequence joins TRBV11-3 and TRBJ2-1; TRBD2 matches at 12 bases. The CDR3 covers 16 residues. CDR1 and CDR2 (germline): SGHNT, YENEEA. Trimming removed 2 bases from V and 7 bases from J; junction bases left unmatched: 6. The CDR3 sequence: CASSLPSGGAKNEQFF. The CDR3 DNA sequence: TGTGCCAGCAGCTTACCTAGCGGGGGGGCGAAAAATGAGCAGTTCTTC.

J is TRBJ2-1 and V is TRBV5-1; 10 nucleotides agree with TRBD1. Trimming cost V 4 bases and J 9 bases; bases outside gene matches: 7. Germline CDR1 and CDR2: SGHRS and YFSETQ. The CDR3 has 14 residues. The chain's CDR3 is CASSPGWDRGEQFF. DNA for the CDR3: TGCGCCAGCAGCCCAGGGTGGGACAGGGGTGAGCAGTTCTTC.

The V gene is TRBV28, the J gene TRBJ2-3; D may be TRBD1 (6 bases). Germline CDR1 MDHEN, CDR2 SYDVKM. V lost 5 bases to trimming and J lost 2 bases, with 14 bases between them. This CDR3 region has 15 residues. CDR3 amino acids: CASSPASGDTDTQYF. As DNA, the CDR3 is TGTGCCAGCAGTCCTGCCTCAGGGGACACAGATACGCAGTATTTT.